The clone carrying this TCR beta chain was seen a handful of times. Full-length variable regions came from constant-region reverse primers plus semi-nested Nested Universal Primer A PCR. TCRdb passed the 5' RACE reads through MiXCR, listing each CDR3 protein once. The table records 35,000 to 50,000 distinct CDR3 sequences, approximately 30% of them present only once. V shed 0 bases and J 5 bases; nucleotides not matched to a gene: 7. This CDR3 is 16 amino acids long. In germline, CDR1 is LGHNA, CDR2 YNFKEQ. This sequence joins TRBV4-2 and TRBJ2-7; the match to TRBD2 covers 10 bases. The source is a female donor with breast cancer. The sequenced sample was tumor-infiltrating memory CD4+ T cells sorted from the breast tumor. Subset indicated: memory CD4+ T cells, CD4+CD45RO+CD25-. DNA for the CDR3: TGTGCCAGCAGCCAAGATCCAGCGGGAGGGCCCAACGAGCAGTACTTC. This translates into CASSQDPAGGPNEQYF.